This TCR beta chain was sequenced during a study of blood T cell repertoires in COVID-19. Looked up from germline, CDR1 is DFQATT and CDR2 is SNEGSKA (reference sequence). CDR3 length: 11 residues. The age range of participants was 18 to 89 years, with residence in about two dozen US areas. Which cohort a participant joined came from the clinical history participants gave. Participants classified as exposed had met a COVID-19 case within 2 weeks before study entry. This table comes from immunoSEQ multiplex PCR, and its TCRdb copy is limited to in-frame clones, with some not included. The sample yields some 180,000 clones, roughly 84% seen once.

This TCR was recovered from a woman between 25 and 40 years old who had been exposed to COVID-19. Sequenced input: PBMCs or T cells enriched from blood (not recorded which). V and J are TRBV20-1 and TRBJ1-4; 8 nucleotides align to TRBD1. In nucleotides, the CDR3 is TGCAAAGTACCAACAGGGGGTGGACTGTTTTTT. It yields the protein CKVPTGGGLFF.